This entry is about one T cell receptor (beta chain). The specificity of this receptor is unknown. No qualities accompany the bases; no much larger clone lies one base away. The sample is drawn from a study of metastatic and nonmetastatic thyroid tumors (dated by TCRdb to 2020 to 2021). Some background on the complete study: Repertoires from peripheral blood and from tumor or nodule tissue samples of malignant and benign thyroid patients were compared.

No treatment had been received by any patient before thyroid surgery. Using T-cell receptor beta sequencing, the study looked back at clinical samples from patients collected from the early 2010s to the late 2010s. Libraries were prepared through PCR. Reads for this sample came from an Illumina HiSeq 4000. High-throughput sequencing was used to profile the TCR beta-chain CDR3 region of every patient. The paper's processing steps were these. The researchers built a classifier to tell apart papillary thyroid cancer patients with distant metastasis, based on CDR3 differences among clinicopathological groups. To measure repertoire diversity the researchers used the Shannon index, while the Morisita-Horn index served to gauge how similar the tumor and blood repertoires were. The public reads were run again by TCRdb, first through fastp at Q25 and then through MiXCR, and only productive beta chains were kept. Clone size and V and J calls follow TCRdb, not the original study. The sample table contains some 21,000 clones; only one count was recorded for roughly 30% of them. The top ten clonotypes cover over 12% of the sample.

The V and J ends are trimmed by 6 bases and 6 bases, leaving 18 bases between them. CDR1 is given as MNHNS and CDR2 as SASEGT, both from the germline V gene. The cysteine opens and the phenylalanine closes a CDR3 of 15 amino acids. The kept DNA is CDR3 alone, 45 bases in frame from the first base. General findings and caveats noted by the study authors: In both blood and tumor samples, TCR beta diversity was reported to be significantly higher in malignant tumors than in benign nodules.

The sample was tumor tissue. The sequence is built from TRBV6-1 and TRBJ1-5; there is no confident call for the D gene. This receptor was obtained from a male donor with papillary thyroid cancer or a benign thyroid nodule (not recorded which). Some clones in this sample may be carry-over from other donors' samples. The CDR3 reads CASSPMDAWSQPQHF. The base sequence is TGTGCCAGCAGCCCTATGGACGCGTGGTCTCAGCCCCAGCATTTT.